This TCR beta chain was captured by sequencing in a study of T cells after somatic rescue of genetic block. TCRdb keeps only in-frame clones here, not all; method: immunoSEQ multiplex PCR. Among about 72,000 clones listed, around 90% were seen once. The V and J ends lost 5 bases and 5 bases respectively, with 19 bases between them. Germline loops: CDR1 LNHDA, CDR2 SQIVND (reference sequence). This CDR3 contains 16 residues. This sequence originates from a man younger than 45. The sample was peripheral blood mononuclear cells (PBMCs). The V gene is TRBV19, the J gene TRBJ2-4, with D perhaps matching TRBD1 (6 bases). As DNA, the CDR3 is TGTGCCAGTAGTGTTCCAACCCGGGACACAGAAAACATTCAGTACTTC. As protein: CASSVPTRDTENIQYF.